Below are 12 T cell receptor beta chains sequenced from a single sample in a study of shared clonotypes between healthy human individuals (dated by TCRdb to the early 2020s). For the CD8 naive samples, CD45RO-negative cells were positively selected for CCR7, yielding a CD45RA+CCR7+ population from which TemRA cells were excluded. The library was made by the immunoSEQ multiplex PCR assay. As stored in TCRdb, this immuneACCESS dataset retains in-frame rearrangements with V and J assigned. A fraction of the clones does not appear; measured against another copy, unresolved V genes explain less than half of the discrepancy, and the remainder lacks a known reason. The sample table lists a few million clones, just over 90% of them with a count of one. Clones ranked in the top ten supply roughly 1.7% of the sample. Specimen: naive CD8+ T cells from PBMCs. Reading the label with the study, this specimen's cell subset or site is: CD45RA+CCR7+. The origin of the receptors is a man aged 18 to 30 in good health. Some clones in this sample may be carry-over from other donors' samples.

The gene calls are TRBV19 and TRBJ2-1; 8 bases are shared with TRBD2. V lost 0 bases to trimming and J lost 4 bases; unmatched junction nucleotides: 8. This CDR3 is 17 amino acids long. CDR1 is LNHDA, CDR2 SQIVND, per germline (reference sequence). As DNA, the CDR3 is TGTGCCAGTAGTATAGATCTGGTAGCGGGAAAATACAATGAGCAGTTCTTC. It translates to CASSIDLVAGKYNEQFF.

This chain uses TRBV7-9 with TRBJ2-3, with 9 bases aligning to TRBD1. The CDR3 is 16 amino acids. With V trimmed by 8 bases and J by 2 bases, 11 bases remained unmatched. The germline V gene encodes CDR1 SEHNR and CDR2 FQNEAQ (reference sequence). CDR3 sequence: CASGTGTGTTTDTQYF. In nucleotides, the CDR3 is TGTGCCAGCGGAACCGGGACAGGGACCACCACAGATACGCAGTATTTT.

The sample holds a few counts of this clone. The gene calls are TRBV6-5 and TRBJ2-1; 9 bases map to TRBD2. Looked up from germline, CDR1 is MNHEY and CDR2 is SVGAGI. This CDR3 contains 14 residues. J gave up 5 bases and V 5 bases, and 4 bases lay outside the gene matches. The CDR3: CASSDLAGNNEQFF. In DNA, the CDR3 is TGTGCCAGCAGTGACCTAGCGGGGAACAATGAGCAGTTCTTC.

The chain couples TRBV30 to TRBJ2-2, with D possibly called TRBD1 or TRBD2 (5 bases each). CDR3 length: 11 amino acids. The V and J ends lost 8 bases and 7 bases respectively, with 11 bases between them. Germline lookup yields CDR1 GTSNPN and CDR2 SVGIG (reference sequence). This CDR3 is CATDSGGELFF. The CDR3 DNA reads as TGTGCCACAGACAGCGGCGGGGAGCTGTTTTTT.

This clone was seen just once. The same CDR3 is also encoded by other DNA sequences in this sample. V usage is TRBV7-2 and J usage is TRBJ2-3; 7 bases align to TRBD2. Germline CDR1 and CDR2: SGHTA and FQGNSA. This CDR3 is 16 amino acids long. Losses at the gene ends were 1 base for V and 3 bases for J; bases not matched to a gene: 7. CDR3 nucleotide sequence: TGTGCCAGCAGCTTAGTGGGGCTAGCGGTTACAGATACGCAGTATTTT. As protein: CASSLVGLAVTDTQYF.

Details on this clone: In the same sample, other DNA sequences code for this CDR3. This sequence joins TRBV30 and TRBJ2-7; D is undetermined. Per the germline V gene, CDR1 is GTSNPN and CDR2 is SVGIG (reference sequence). The length of the CDR3 is 12 residues. Trimming took off 0 bases at V and 4 bases at J, with 7 bases between the two ends. The CDR3 loop reads CAWSVRLYEQYF. The CDR3 coding sequence is TGTGCCTGGAGTGTACGGCTGTACGAGCAGTACTTC.

The rearrangement uses TRBV4-1 and TRBJ1-1; D is uncertain. The CDR3 consists of 13 residues. V dropped 1 base and J dropped 4 bases, with 7 bases sitting between them. Germline-derived CDR1 and CDR2 are MGHRA and YSYEKL. DNA for the CDR3: TGCGCCAGCAGCCAAGGGGGTTTCACTGAAGCTTTCTTT. Amino acid sequence: CASSQGGFTEAFF.

The chain carries TRBV10-1 and TRBJ2-1, with 7 positions matching TRBD2. V shed 6 bases and J 3 bases; nucleotides not matched to a gene: 17. CDR1 is WNHNN, CDR2 SYGVQD, per germline (reference sequence). The CDR3 has 18 residues. The DNA for the CDR3 is TGCGCCAGCAGGCCAGTGCGGGGGAACCAGACCGACTACAATGAGCAGTTCTTC. As protein: CASRPVRGNQTDYNEQFF.

The chain recombines TRBV5-1 with TRBJ2-7; D is perhaps TRBD2 (5 bases). The CDR3 is made up of 16 amino acids. Trimming shortened V by 0 bases and J by 5 bases, and 18 bases separated the two germline ends. Germline V CDR1 and CDR2: SGHRS, YFSETQ. The CDR3 reads CASSLGGLTRRDEQYF. The CDR3, as DNA: TGCGCCAGCAGCTTGGGAGGCCTTACGAGGCGGGACGAGCAGTACTTC. Variable domain in full (rest from reference TRBV5-1 and TRBJ2-7): KAGVTQTPRYLIKTRGQQVTLSCSPISGHRSVSWYQQTPGQGLQFLFEYFSETQRNKGNFPGRFSGRQFSNSRSEMNVSTLELGDSALYLCASSLGGLTRRDEQYFGPGTRLTVT.

The sample holds one count of this clone. CDR3 sequence reads: CASTGPGRGITEAFF. CDR3 nucleotide sequence: TGTGCCAGCACAGGGCCGGGGCGCGGGATCACTGAAGCTTTCTTT. This chain joins TRBV9 and TRBJ1-1; maybe TRBD1 (5 bases). The germline V and J ends were trimmed by 6 bases and 4 bases, with 19 bases remaining between them. CDR1 is SGDLS, CDR2 YYNGEE, per germline. The CDR3 contains 15 residues.

This chain connects TRBV13 to TRBJ2-2, with 10 bases fitting TRBD2. With 5 bases clipped from V and 0 bases from J, the junction kept 12 bases outside the gene matches. This CDR3 has 19 amino acids. The germline V gene has CDR1 PRHDT and CDR2 FYEKMQ (reference sequence). The DNA of the CDR3 is TGTGCCAGCAGCGATTCCGGGACTAGCGCACTCGCGAACACCGGGGAGCTGTTTTTT. It encodes CASSDSGTSALANTGELFF.

The rearrangement uses TRBV6-1 and TRBJ1-2, with 8 bases that match TRBD1. The CDR3 covers 14 residues. V shed 5 bases and J 8 bases; nucleotides not matched to a gene: 10. Looked up from germline, CDR1 is MNHNS and CDR2 is SASEGT. The CDR3, as DNA: TGTGCCAGCAGTCCAATAGGACAGGGATGGGGCTACACCTTC. It specifies CASSPIGQGWGYTF.